The clone carrying this TCR beta chain was recorded many times. This specimen comes from a study of Graves' ophthalmopathy and Graves' hyperthyroidism. Germline assignment: CDR1 SQVTM and CDR2 ANQGSEA. This CDR3 has 14 amino acids. Trimming left V 6 bases short and J 3 bases short, with 17 bases between. RNA transcripts were the template, and TCR beta CDR3 regions were amplified from them. First-round RT-PCR used HTBI primers; second-round multiplex PCR followed. MiXCR, run by TCRdb on the multiplex PCR reads, gives a single entry per CDR3 protein. The data contain over a million distinct CDR3 sequences, about two fifths of them singletons.

The sample comprised peripheral blood or thyroid tissue (not recorded which). The source is an adult man with Graves' hyperthyroidism. This chain joins TRBV29-1 and TRBJ1-1; no reliable D call. The CDR3 region has the DNA TGCAGCGTGCGGGAAAGCAGGCTGTACACTGAAGCTTTCTTT. Residues: CSVRESRLYTEAFF.